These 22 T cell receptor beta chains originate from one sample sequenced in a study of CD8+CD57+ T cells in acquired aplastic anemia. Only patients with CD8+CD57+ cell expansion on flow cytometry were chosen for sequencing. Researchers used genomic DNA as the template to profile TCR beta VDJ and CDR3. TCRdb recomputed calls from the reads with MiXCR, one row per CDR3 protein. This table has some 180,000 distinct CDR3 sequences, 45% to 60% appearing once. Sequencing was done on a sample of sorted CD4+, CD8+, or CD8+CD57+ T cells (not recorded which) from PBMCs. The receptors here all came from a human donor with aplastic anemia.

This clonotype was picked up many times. In DNA, the CDR3 is TGCGCCAGCAGAGGGGGAAATAGCAATCAGCCCCAGCATTTT. It is translated as CASRGGNSNQPQHF. The V gene is TRBV10-2, the J gene TRBJ1-5; a possible D gene is TRBD1 (6 bases). CDR1 WSHSY and CDR2 SAAADI come from the germline V gene. V lost 6 bases, J lost 0 bases, and 9 bases lay in between. CDR3 size: 14 residues.

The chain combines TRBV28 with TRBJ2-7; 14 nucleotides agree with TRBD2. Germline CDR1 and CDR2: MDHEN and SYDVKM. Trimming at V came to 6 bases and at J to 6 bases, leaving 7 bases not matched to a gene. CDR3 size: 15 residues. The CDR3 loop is CASSPGTSGGFEQYF. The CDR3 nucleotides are TGTGCCAGCAGCCCGGGGACTAGCGGGGGCTTCGAGCAGTACTTC.

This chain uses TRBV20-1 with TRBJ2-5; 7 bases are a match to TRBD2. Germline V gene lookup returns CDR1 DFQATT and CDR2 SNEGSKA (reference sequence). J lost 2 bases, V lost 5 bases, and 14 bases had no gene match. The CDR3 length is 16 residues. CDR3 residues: CSAWAGTSAPQETQYF. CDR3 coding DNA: TGCAGTGCTTGGGCCGGAACTAGCGCTCCACAAGAGACCCAGTACTTC.

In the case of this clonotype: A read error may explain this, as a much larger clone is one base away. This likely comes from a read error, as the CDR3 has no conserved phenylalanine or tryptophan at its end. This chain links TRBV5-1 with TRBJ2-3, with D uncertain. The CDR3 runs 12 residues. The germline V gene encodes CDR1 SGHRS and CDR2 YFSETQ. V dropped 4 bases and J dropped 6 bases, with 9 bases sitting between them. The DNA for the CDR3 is TGCGCCAGCAGCGCTGCTGGCGATACGCAGTATCTT. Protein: CASSAAGDTQYL.

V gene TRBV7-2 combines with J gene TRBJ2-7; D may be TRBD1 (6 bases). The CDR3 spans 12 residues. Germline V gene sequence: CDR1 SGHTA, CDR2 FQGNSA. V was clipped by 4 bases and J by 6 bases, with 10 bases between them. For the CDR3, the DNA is TGTGCCAGCAGCTCCCAGGGGCCCGAGCAGTACTTC. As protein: CASSSQGPEQYF.

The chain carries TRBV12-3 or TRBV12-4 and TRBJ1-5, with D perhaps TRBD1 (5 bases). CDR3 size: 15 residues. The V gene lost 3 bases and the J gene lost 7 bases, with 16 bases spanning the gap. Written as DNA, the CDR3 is TGTGCCAGCAGTTTTACTGGCAGGGCCGGCCAGCCCCAGCATTTT. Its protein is CASSFTGRAGQPQHF.

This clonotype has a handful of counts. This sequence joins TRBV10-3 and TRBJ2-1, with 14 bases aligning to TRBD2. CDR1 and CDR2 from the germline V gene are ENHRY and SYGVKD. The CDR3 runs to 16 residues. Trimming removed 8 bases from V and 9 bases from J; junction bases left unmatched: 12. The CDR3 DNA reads TGTGCCATCCGGGACAGCCGCGGACTAGCGGGGGGTGAGCAGTTCTTC. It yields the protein CAIRDSRGLAGGEQFF.

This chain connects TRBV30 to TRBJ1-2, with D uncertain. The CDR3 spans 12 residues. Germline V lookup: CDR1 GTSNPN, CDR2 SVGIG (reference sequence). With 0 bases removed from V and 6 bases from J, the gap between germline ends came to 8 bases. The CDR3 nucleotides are TGTGCCTGGAGTGTGGGATCCGATGGCTACACCTTC. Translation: CAWSVGSDGYTF.

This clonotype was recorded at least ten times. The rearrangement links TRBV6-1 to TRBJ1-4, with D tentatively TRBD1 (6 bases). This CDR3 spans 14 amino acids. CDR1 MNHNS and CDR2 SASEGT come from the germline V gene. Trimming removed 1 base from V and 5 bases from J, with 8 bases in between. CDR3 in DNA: TGTGCCAGCAGTGAAGACAGGGTGAATGAAAAACTGTTTTTT. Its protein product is CASSEDRVNEKLFF.

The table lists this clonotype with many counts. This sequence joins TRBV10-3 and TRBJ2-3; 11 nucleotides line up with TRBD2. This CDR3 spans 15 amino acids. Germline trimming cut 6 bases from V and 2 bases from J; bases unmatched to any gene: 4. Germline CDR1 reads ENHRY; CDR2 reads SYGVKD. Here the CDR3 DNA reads TGTGCCATCAGGGTTAGCGGGGGGGCCACAGATACGCAGTATTTT. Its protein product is CAIRVSGGATDTQYF.

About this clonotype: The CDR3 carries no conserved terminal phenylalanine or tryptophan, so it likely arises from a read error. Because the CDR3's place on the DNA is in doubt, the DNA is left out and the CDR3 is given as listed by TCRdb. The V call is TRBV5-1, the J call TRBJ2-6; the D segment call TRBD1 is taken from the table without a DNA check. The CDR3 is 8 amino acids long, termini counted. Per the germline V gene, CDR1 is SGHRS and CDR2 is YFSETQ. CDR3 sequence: CASSPVGT.

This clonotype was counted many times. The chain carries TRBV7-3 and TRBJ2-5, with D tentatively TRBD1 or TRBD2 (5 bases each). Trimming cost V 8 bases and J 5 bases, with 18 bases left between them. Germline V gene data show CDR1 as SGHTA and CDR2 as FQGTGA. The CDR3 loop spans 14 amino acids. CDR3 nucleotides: TGTGCCAGCGGGCGTGGGGCAGGGAGCGAGACCCAGTACTTC. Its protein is CASGRGAGSETQYF.

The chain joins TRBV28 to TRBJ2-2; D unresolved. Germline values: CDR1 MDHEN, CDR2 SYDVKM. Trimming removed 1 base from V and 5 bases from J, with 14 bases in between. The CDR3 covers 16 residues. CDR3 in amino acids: CASSLLGNPLTGELFF. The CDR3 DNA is TGTGCCAGCAGTTTATTGGGCAACCCCCTGACCGGGGAGCTGTTTTTT.

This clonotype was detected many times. The CDR3 sequence is CASSSPGLAVPSEQYF. DNA of the CDR3: TGTGCCAGCAGCTCCCCTGGACTAGCGGTGCCCTCCGAGCAGTACTTC. The chain couples TRBV5-4 to TRBJ2-7, with 10 bases that match TRBD2. Trimming took 3 bases from V and 6 from J; bases not matched to a gene: 12. Germline V lookup: CDR1 SGHNT, CDR2 YYREEE (reference sequence). The CDR3 covers 16 residues.

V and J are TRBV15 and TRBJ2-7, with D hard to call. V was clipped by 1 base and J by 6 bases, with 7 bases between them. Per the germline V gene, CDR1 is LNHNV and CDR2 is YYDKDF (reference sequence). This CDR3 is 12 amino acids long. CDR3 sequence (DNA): TGTGCCACCAGCAGAGTAGGCAGCGAGCAGTACTTC. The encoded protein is CATSRVGSEQYF.

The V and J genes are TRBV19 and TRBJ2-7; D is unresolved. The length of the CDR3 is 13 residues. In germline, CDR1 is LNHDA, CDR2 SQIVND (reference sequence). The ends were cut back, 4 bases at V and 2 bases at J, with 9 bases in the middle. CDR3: CASSRTVTYEQYF. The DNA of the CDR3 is TGTGCCAGTAGTAGGACGGTAACCTACGAGCAGTACTTC.

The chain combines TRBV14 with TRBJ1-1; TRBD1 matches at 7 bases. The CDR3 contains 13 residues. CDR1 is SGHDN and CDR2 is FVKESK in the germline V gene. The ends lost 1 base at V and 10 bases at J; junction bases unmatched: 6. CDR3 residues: CASSQGQGRGAFF. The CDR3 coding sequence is TGTGCCAGCAGCCAAGGACAGGGAAGGGGAGCTTTCTTT.

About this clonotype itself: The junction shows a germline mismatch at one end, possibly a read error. CDR3 region: CASSLRAANTEALF. DNA for the CDR3: TGTGCCAGCAGCTTGAGGGCAGCGAACACTGAAGCTCTCTTT. The chain uses TRBV5-4 and TRBJ1-1; D remains unclear. There are 14 residues in the CDR3. The germline gives CDR1 SGHNT, CDR2 YYREEE (reference sequence).

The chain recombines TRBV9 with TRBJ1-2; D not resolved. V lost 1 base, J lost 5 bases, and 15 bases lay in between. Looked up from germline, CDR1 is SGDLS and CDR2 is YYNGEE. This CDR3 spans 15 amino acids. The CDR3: CASSVTPQPKYGYTF. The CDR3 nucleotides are TGTGCCAGCAGCGTAACCCCACAGCCCAAATATGGCTACACCTTC.

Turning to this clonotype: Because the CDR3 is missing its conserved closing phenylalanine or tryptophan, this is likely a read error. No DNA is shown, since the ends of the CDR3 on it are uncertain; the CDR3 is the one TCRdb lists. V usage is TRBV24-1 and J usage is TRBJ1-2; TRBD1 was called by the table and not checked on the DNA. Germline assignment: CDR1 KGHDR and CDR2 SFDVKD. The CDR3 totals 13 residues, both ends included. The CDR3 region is CATSASGGSGYAL.

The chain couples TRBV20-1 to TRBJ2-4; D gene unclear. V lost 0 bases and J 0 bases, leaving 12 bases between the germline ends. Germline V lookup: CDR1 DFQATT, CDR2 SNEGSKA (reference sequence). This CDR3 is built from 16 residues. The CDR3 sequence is CSARDVSALAKNIQYF. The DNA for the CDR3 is TGCAGTGCTAGAGATGTGAGCGCACTAGCCAAAAACATTCAGTACTTC.

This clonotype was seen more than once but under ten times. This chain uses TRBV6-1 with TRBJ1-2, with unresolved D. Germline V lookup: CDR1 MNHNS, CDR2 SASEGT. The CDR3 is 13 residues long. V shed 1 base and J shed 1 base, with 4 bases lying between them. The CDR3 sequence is CASSEGYNYGYTF. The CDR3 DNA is TGTGCCAGCAGTGAAGGGTATAACTATGGCTACACCTTC.